This T cell receptor (beta chain) derives from a study of T cells in Graves' hyperthyroidism and ophthalmopathy. Used for diagnoses were clinical symptoms, serum thyroxine and TRAb, thyroid ultrasound and orbital computed tomography. Note on this clonotype: Its matching antigen is unknown.

Study observations and caveats: Among thyroid clonotypes expanded above 0.001, most also appeared in blood.

RNA transcripts provided the source from which TCR beta CDR3 regions were amplified. HTBI primers drove first-round RT-PCR of the TCR CDR3. TCRdb re-called the multiplex PCR reads with MiXCR, one entry per CDR3 protein. The profile shows 600,000 to 650,000 distinct CDR3 sequences, around 20% of them singletons. The sample taken for sequencing was blood. The receptor was isolated from a man aged 25-40 years with Graves' ophthalmopathy.

DNA for the CDR3: TGCGCCAGCAGCCAGGGGTACAGGGGGCGAGCAAACATTCAGTACTTC. It codes for CASSQGYRGRANIQYF. The rearrangement uses TRBV4-1 and TRBJ2-4; the match to TRBD1 covers 9 bases. V shed 3 bases, J shed 6 bases, and the junction held 9 bases outside the gene matches. CDR3 size: 16 residues. CDR1 is MGHRA and CDR2 is YSYEKL in the germline V gene.